Included here is one T cell receptor beta chain sequence, with context. Its matching antigen is unknown. PCR primers comprised 60 Vbeta and 13 Jbeta primers. Repertoires were generated with immunoSEQ multiplex PCR, while TCRdb's copy carries only in-frame clones and drops some. The sample has tens of thousands of clones; around 71% are singletons. This sample is part of a study of cytomegalovirus exposure and HLA in healthy donors. V was pared by 0 bases and J by 4 bases, with 6 bases of the junction left unmatched. Germline V lookup: CDR1 SGDLS, CDR2 YYNGEE. The CDR3 totals 16 residues. Study-level points and caveats: CMV serostatus was the only immune exposure information that was available.

The sequence derives from a man between 60 and 75 years old in good health and CMV-seronegative. The sample comprised PBMCs. The chain combines TRBV9 with TRBJ2-1; 8 bases map to TRBD2. The DNA of the CDR3 is TGTGCCAGCAGCGTAGTGGGGCTAGCGGGTTACAATGAGCAGTTCTTC. This sequence encodes CASSVVGLAGYNEQFF.